This is a list of T cell receptor beta chains from one sample in a study of cytomegalovirus exposure and HLA in healthy donors. Profiled with immunoSEQ multiplex PCR; TCRdb holds only in-frame clones, not every one. Of around 200,000 clones listed, roughly 60% are singletons. The source material was PBMCs. These TCRs come from a man aged 40-50 years in good health and CMV-seronegative. Both conserved end residues are part of each CDR3. Each record gives: D gene, clone size, V gene, J gene, CDR3 protein, CDR3 DNA. A D gene is named only where the DNA matches it firmly. The size field is filled for only some rows; it gives once, few, many or a size class.

NA	NA	TRBV13	TRBJ2-5	CASRQSQGGTQYF	TGTGCCAGCAGACAGAGTCAGGGAGGGACCCAGTACTTC
NA	NA	TRBV5-1	TRBJ2-6	CASSSRGNSGANVLTF	TGCGCCAGCAGTTCCCGGGGAAACTCTGGGGCCAACGTCCTGACTTTC
NA	once	TRBV6-1	TRBJ2-2	CASWSSNTGELFF	TGTGCCAGCTGGAGTTCGAACACCGGGGAGCTGTTTTTT
TRBD1	NA	TRBV6-4	TRBJ2-3	CASSERAGGADTQYF	TGTGCCAGCAGTGAGAGGGCAGGGGGTGCAGATACGCAGTATTTT
TRBD1	few	TRBV6-5	TRBJ1-5	CASSQDRDQPQHF	TGTGCCAGCAGTCAGGACAGGGATCAGCCCCAGCATTTT
TRBD2	NA	TRBV18	TRBJ2-3	CASSPGLVSDTQYF	TGTGCCAGCTCACCGGGACTAGTATCAGATACGCAGTATTTT
TRBD1	NA	TRBV7-9	TRBJ2-1	CASSAGQGWDNEQFF	TGTGCCAGCAGCGCGGGACAGGGGTGGGACAATGAGCAGTTCTTC
NA	few	TRBV5-1	TRBJ1-3	CASSPQASSGNTIYF	TGCGCCAGCAGCCCACAGGCTAGCTCTGGAAACACCATATATTTT
TRBD2	NA	TRBV6-5	TRBJ2-3	CASSYLAGGLGREVF	TGTGCCAGCAGTTACCTAGCGGGGGGGCTGGGCCGCGAGGTTTTT
TRBD1	NA	TRBV15	TRBJ1-5	CATSRGDRRPNQPQHF	TGTGCCACCAGCAGAGGGGACAGGCGCCCCAATCAGCCCCAGCATTTT
NA	NA	TRBV2	TRBJ2-7	CASRLFSYEQYF	TGTGCCTCCCGACTTTTCTCCTACGAGCAGTACTTC
TRBD2	NA	TRBV4-1	TRBJ2-7	CASSPTTLGLLSYEQYF	TGCGCCAGCAGCCCCACCACCCTGGGACTACTCTCCTACGAGCAGTACTTC
NA	NA	TRBV6-5	TRBJ1-2	CASSYSTGSAQGYTF	TGTGCCAGCAGTTACTCCACAGGGTCTGCGCAAGGCTACACCTTC
NA	NA	TRBV6-5	TRBJ1-4	CASSAYNEKLFF	TGTGCCAGCAGCGCCTATAATGAAAAACTGTTTTTT
TRBD1	NA	TRBV9	TRBJ1-3	CASSAGTGGSNTIYF	TGTGCCAGCAGCGCTGGGACAGGGGGATCGAACACCATATATTTT
TRBD2	once	TRBV27	TRBJ2-1	CASISRSGGSNEQFF	TGTGCCAGCATTTCTCGTTCGGGAGGGAGTAATGAGCAGTTCTTC
NA	NA	TRBV6-4	TRBJ2-5	CASSDLGREETQYF	TGTGCCAGCAGTGACTTGGGCAGGGAAGAGACCCAGTACTTC
NA	NA	TRBV10-3	TRBJ1-1	CAISGGGDTEAFF	TGTGCCATCAGTGGGGGCGGAGACACTGAAGCTTTCTTT
TRBD2	once	TRBV11-2	TRBJ2-1	CASSLGRLAGGGEQFF	TGTGCCAGCAGCTTAGGTAGACTAGCGGGAGGTGGTGAGCAGTTCTTC
NA	NA	TRBV7-2	TRBJ2-5	CASSLDTSRLETQYF	TGTGCCAGCAGCTTAGATACTAGCAGGTTGGAGACCCAGTACTTC
TRBD1	once	TRBV7-2	TRBJ2-7	CASSSPPGGGYEQYF	TGTGCCAGCAGCTCACCACCAGGGGGCGGCTACGAGCAGTACTTC
NA	NA	TRBV19	TRBJ2-7	CASSIAQGYPYEQYF	TGTGCCAGTAGTATTGCGCAGGGGTACCCCTACGAGCAGTACTTC
NA	few	TRBV5-1	TRBJ2-1	CASSLEGLVNEQFF	TGCGCCAGCAGCTTGGAGGGACTGGTCAATGAGCAGTTCTTC
TRBD1	NA	TRBV15	TRBJ1-2	CATSRLIGTGAGYTF	TGTGCCACCAGCAGACTAATCGGGACAGGAGCGGGCTACACCTTC
NA	few	TRBV5-4	TRBJ2-2	CASSPQTGSTGELFF	TGTGCCAGCAGCCCGCAGACAGGAAGCACCGGGGAGCTGTTTTTT
TRBD1	few	TRBV2	TRBJ2-7	CASSEGGQGGYEQYF	TGTGCCAGCAGTGAAGGAGGACAGGGGGGTTACGAGCAGTACTTC
NA	NA	TRBV7-2	TRBJ1-5	CASSLWGDQPQHF	TGTGCCAGCAGCTTATGGGGGGATCAGCCCCAGCATTTT
NA	NA	TRBV4-2	TRBJ1-6	CASSQESLDNSPLHF	TGTGCCAGCAGCCAAGAATCACTGGATAATTCACCCCTCCACTTT
NA	NA	TRBV30	TRBJ1-2	CAWSSMMDSGDGYTF	TGTGCCTGGAGTTCAATGATGGACTCGGGGGATGGCTACACCTTC
NA	NA	TRBV28	TRBJ2-7	CASSFPGQSYEQYF	TGTGCCAGCAGTTTTCCTGGACAGTCCTACGAGCAGTACTTC
TRBD2	NA	TRBV19	TRBJ2-1	CASSRTSGRGEQFF	TGTGCCAGTAGTCGGACTAGCGGGAGAGGTGAGCAGTTCTTC
TRBD2	NA	TRBV7-7	TRBJ2-1	CASSPTTSGTYNEQFF	TGTGCTAGCAGCCCGACGACTAGCGGGACCTACAATGAGCAGTTCTTC
TRBD1	NA	TRBV19	TRBJ1-5	CASSIGPGGGQPQHF	TGTGCCAGTAGTATAGGCCCAGGGGGCGGGCAGCCCCAGCATTTT
NA	NA	TRBV15	TRBJ2-2	CATSITGPGELFF	TGTGCCACCAGCATCACAGGGCCCGGGGAGCTGTTTTTT
NA	NA	TRBV5-6	TRBJ1-3	CASSFYSGQGNTIYF	TGTGCCAGCAGCTTCTACTCGGGACAAGGAAACACCATATATTTT